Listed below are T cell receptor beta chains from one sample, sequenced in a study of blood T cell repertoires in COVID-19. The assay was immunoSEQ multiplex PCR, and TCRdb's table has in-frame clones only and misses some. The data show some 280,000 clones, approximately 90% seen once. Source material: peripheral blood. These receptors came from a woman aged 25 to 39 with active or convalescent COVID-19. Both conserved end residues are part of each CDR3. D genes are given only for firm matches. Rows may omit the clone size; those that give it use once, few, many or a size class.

CDR3aa: CASSSDLIRWYNSPLHF
CDR3nt: TGTGCCAGCAGTTCCGATTTAATCCGGTGGTATAATTCACCCCTCCACTTT
d_gene: .
v_gene: TRBV27
j_gene: TRBJ1-6
abundance: .

CDR3aa: CASSLMVGRTDTQYF
CDR3nt: TGTGCCAGCAGCCTTATGGTGGGCCGCACAGATACGCAGTATTTT
d_gene: .
v_gene: TRBV7-2
j_gene: TRBJ2-3
abundance: few

CDR3aa: CASKGRGEKLFF
CDR3nt: TGTGCCAGCAAGGGGCGGGGTGAAAAACTGTTTTTT
d_gene: .
v_gene: TRBV2
j_gene: TRBJ1-4
abundance: .

CDR3aa: CASSSYNNSPLHF
CDR3nt: TGTGCCAGCAGCTCCTATAACAATTCACCCCTCCACTTT
d_gene: .
v_gene: TRBV7-9
j_gene: TRBJ1-6
abundance: .

CDR3aa: CASSLLGRTITDTQYF
CDR3nt: TGTGCCAGCAGTTTACTAGGACGGACTATCACAGATACGCAGTATTTT
d_gene: .
v_gene: TRBV28
j_gene: TRBJ2-3
abundance: medium-sized

CDR3aa: CAISVLQGSLTDTQYF
CDR3nt: TGTGCCATCAGTGTTCTTCAGGGGAGTCTCACAGATACGCAGTATTTT
d_gene: .
v_gene: TRBV10-3
j_gene: TRBJ2-3
abundance: .

CDR3aa: CASSQGLRGNEQYF
CDR3nt: TGCGCCAGCAGCCAAGGCCTACGGGGAAACGAGCAGTACTTC
d_gene: .
v_gene: TRBV4-1
j_gene: TRBJ2-7
abundance: .

CDR3aa: CASSRGQLTRRAYGYTF
CDR3nt: TGTGCCAGCAGCAGGGGACAGCTCACCCGTCGAGCCTATGGCTACACCTTC
d_gene: TRBD1
v_gene: TRBV7-2
j_gene: TRBJ1-2
abundance: .

CDR3aa: CASRGQGRGGEQYF
CDR3nt: TGTGCCAGCAGGGGACAGGGCCGGGGGGGCGAGCAGTACTTC
d_gene: .
v_gene: TRBV28
j_gene: TRBJ2-7
abundance: once

CDR3aa: CASRPGQGLEAFF
CDR3nt: TGTGCCAGCCGCCCGGGACAGGGACTAGAAGCTTTCTTT
d_gene: TRBD1
v_gene: TRBV6-2/TRBV6-3
j_gene: TRBJ1-1
abundance: .

CDR3aa: CAWSKPGQGASGANVLTF
CDR3nt: TGTGCCTGGAGTAAACCGGGACAGGGGGCTTCTGGGGCCAACGTCCTGACTTTC
d_gene: TRBD1
v_gene: TRBV30
j_gene: TRBJ2-6
abundance: .

CDR3aa: CASSQATGAEGYTF
CDR3nt: TGTGCCAGCAGCCAAGCCACAGGGGCAGAAGGCTACACCTTC
d_gene: TRBD1
v_gene: TRBV3-1/TRBV3-2
j_gene: TRBJ1-2
abundance: .